One and the same sample provided the 5 T cell receptor beta chains below, sequenced in a study of blood T cell repertoires in COVID-19. Clones were sequenced by immunoSEQ multiplex PCR, and TCRdb holds only the in-frame ones, with some missing. The table has approximately 200,000 clones, 70% to 90% seen once; the top ten hold roughly 4.5%. Sequenced: PBMCs or T cells enriched from blood (not recorded which). These receptors were collected from a woman between 25 and 40 years old who had been exposed to COVID-19.

The chain has TRBV7-2 and TRBJ1-6, with D perhaps TRBD1 (5 bases). Trimming removed 2 bases at V and 0 bases at J, with 14 bases between. This CDR3 region has 18 residues. The germline gives CDR1 SGHTA, CDR2 FQGNSA. The CDR3 loop reads CASSLTGLDSSYNSPLHF. The CDR3 region has the DNA TGTGCCAGCAGCTTAACCGGGCTAGACAGCTCCTATAATTCACCCCTCCACTTT. Combining the CDR3 with reference TRBV7-2 and TRBJ1-6 gives the whole variable domain GAGVSQSPSNKVTEKGKDVELRCDPISGHTALYWYRQSLGQGLEFLIYFQGNSAPDKSGLPSDRFSAERTGGSVSTLTIQRTQQEDSAVYLCASSLTGLDSSYNSPLHFGNGTRLTVT.

The CDR3 protein is CASSPPGSGYGYTF. The CDR3, as DNA: TGTGCCAGCTCACCCCCAGGGTCAGGGTATGGCTACACCTTC. The V gene is TRBV18, the J gene TRBJ1-2, with D maybe TRBD1 (5 bases). V was cut by 3 bases and J by 5 bases, with 13 bases left in between. The CDR3 consists of 14 residues. Per the germline V gene, CDR1 is KGHSH and CDR2 is LQKENI.

The chain combines TRBV5-6 with TRBJ1-2; perhaps TRBD1 as D (5 bases). CDR3 length: 14 residues. The germline CDR1 and CDR2 sequences are SGHDT and YYEEEE. The V and J ends lost 4 bases and 8 bases respectively, with 18 bases between them. In DNA form, the CDR3 reads TGTGCCAGCAGCCGGAGAGACAGAGCCTTGGGCTACACCTTC. Protein sequence: CASSRRDRALGYTF.

The chain is built from TRBV30 and TRBJ2-2, with 7 bases fitting TRBD2. This CDR3 has 15 amino acids. Germline assignment: CDR1 GTSNPN and CDR2 SVGIG (reference sequence). With V trimmed by 0 bases and J by 6 bases, 7 bases remained unmatched. CDR3 in amino acids: CAWSVKPGGPGELFF. CDR3 nucleotides: TGTGCCTGGAGTGTAAAGCCGGGAGGCCCCGGGGAGCTGTTTTTT.

This clone was seen a single time. The gene calls are TRBV5-1 and TRBJ1-1; unclear D gene. The CDR3 is 11 amino acids. Germline lookup yields CDR1 SGHRS and CDR2 YFSETQ. V lost 0 bases and J lost 10, with 7 bases in between. The CDR3 loop reads CASSLGRGAFF. The CDR3 DNA follows: TGCGCCAGCAGCTTGGGGAGAGGAGCTTTCTTT.